This entry is about one T cell receptor beta chain. The antigen it recognizes is unknown. A junction end diverges from the germline sequence, so it may reflect a read error. The sample belongs to a study of tumor and adjacent non-tumor tissue in lung cancer (dated by TCRdb to the late 2010s). Notes on the research overall: By cancer type, the cohort comprised 11 to 12 adenocarcinoma patients, 2 squamous cell carcinoma patients and 1 small cell lung cancer patient. The roughly 15 enrolled patients, of whom some 10 were men and 5 were women, were aged about 31 to 85 years and were diagnosed with TNM stage I to III disease. Sequencing generated a total of around 120 million productive TCRbeta reads, averaging approximately 3.8 million reads per sample. Bulk TCRbeta repertoires were compared between lung tumor tissue and matched distant non-tumor lung tissue obtained from roughly 16 lung cancer patients. TCRbeta CDR3 sequencing was performed on fewer than 35 paired specimens, with one tumor sample and one normal lung sample collected per patient. Broader findings and caveats from the paper: Only roughly 16 patients were in the cohort, and the authors stated that larger samples and more detailed clinical data are needed. Tumor tissue showed significantly higher TCR diversity (inverse Simpson) than normal lung tissue, at 431.37 vs 166.20 (P = 0.0075, Mann-Whitney U test). The methods do not name the sequencing platform or mention unique molecular identifiers. TCR diversity was significantly higher in younger patients, and greater tumor TCR diversity was associated with shorter overall survival and shorter disease-free survival. Peripheral blood was not sequenced, so blood TCRbeta repertoires in these lung cancer patients were not examined. The top 100 clones accounted for a significantly larger cumulative portion of the repertoire in normal lung than in tumor tissue.

RNA was extracted from bulk unsorted tissue and checked for quality with a NanoDrop ND-1000 and an Agilent 2100. Donors were newly diagnosed lung cancer patients admitted for thoracic surgery in China between August and November 2014, without prior chemotherapy. Patients who had received previous radiotherapy or chemotherapy, or who had another concurrent cancer, were excluded from the study. Pieces of surgical tissue measuring about 1-2.1 cm3 were kept in RNAlater solution and held at -80 degrees C until needed. The library was generated by multiplex PCR. The sequencing machine was an Illumina HiSeq 2500. Following protocols modified from ARM-PCR, the researchers constructed TCRbeta libraries through three rounds of nested PCR with primers (Table S4). Before sequencing, PCR products of 200-500 bp were excised from the gel and purified with the QIAquick gel extraction kit. In the authors' own workflow: Trimmomatic was used to clean the reads, FLASH was used to merge the reads into complete CDR3 sequences, and MiTCR was used to assign the reads to V(D)J germline segments. VDJtools was used to compute clonal diversity as the inverse Simpson's index. A read counted as productive if the sequence was in-frame and lacked a premature stop codon. The public reads were reanalyzed by TCRdb: fastp trimming at Q25, MiXCR alignment, in-frame beta chains only. Identical CDR3 protein sequences are pooled into one entry, listed with their most common genes and DNA. The V and J calls were not made by the authors but by TCRdb's processing. The sample contains over 110,000 distinct CDR3 sequences, around 61% of them found a single time. 15% to 20% of the sample is held by the ten biggest clonotypes.

CDR1 and CDR2, looked up from the germline V gene, are LGHNA and YNFKEQ. Its CDR3 holds 16 amino acids, cysteine through phenylalanine. Of the read, only the CDR3 DNA is kept; its 48 bases are in frame from base 1. The chain links TRBV4-2 with TRBJ2-2, with 8 junctional bases fitting TRBD1. The sample consisted of lung tumor tissue. This clonotype was sampled from a man aged 55 to 70 with small cell lung cancer. The nucleotide sequence reads as follows: TGTGCCAGCAGCCAAGACACAGGGGGGAACACCGGGGAGCTGTCTTTT. The resulting protein is CASSQDTGGNTGELSF.